One and the same sample provided the 6 T cell receptor beta chains below, sequenced in a study of T cells in Graves' hyperthyroidism and ophthalmopathy. Amplification of TCR beta CDR3 regions was performed using RNA transcripts as template. First-round RT-PCR targeting the TCR CDR3 was performed with the HTBI primer set. MiXCR was run by TCRdb on the multiplex PCR reads, yielding one entry per CDR3 protein. The sample shows approximately 690,000 distinct CDR3 sequences, 20% of them seen only once. Sequencing was done on a sample of blood. These receptor sequences come from a man under 40 with Graves' ophthalmopathy.

Ten or more counts support this clonotype. The V gene is TRBV28, the J gene TRBJ2-7; 8 bases are a match to TRBD2. Germline CDR1 reads MDHEN; CDR2 reads SYDVKM. The CDR3 spans 13 residues. V was pared by 10 bases and J by 7 bases, with 12 bases of the junction left unmatched. CDR3 sequence (DNA): TGTGCCATCGATAAAGCGGGAGTGGGGGAGCAGTACTTC. It translates to CAIDKAGVGEQYF.

The V and J genes are TRBV3-1 and TRBJ1-6; no definite D call. The CDR3 contains 14 residues. V lost 3 bases and J 0 bases, leaving 3 bases between the germline ends. CDR1 is LGHDT, CDR2 YNNKEL, per germline (reference sequence). CDR3 sequence reads: CASSQSSYNSPLHF. CDR3 bases: TGTGCCAGCAGCCAGAGCTCCTATAATTCACCCCTCCACTTT.

At least ten counts were recorded for this clonotype. The chain employs TRBV3-1 and TRBJ1-2; D remains ambiguous. V dropped 2 bases and J dropped 6 bases, with 7 bases sitting between them. Germline CDR1 LGHDT, CDR2 YNNKEL (reference sequence). CDR3 length: 12 amino acids. The chain's CDR3 is CASSQSQNGYTF. The CDR3 region has the DNA TGTGCCAGCAGCCAAAGTCAGAATGGCTACACCTTC. Based on the CDR3 plus reference TRBV3-1 and TRBJ1-2, the full variable domain is DTAVSQTPKYLVTQMGNDKSIKCEQNLGHDTMYWYKQDSKKFLKIMFSYNNKELIINETVPNRFSPKSPDKAHLNLHINSLELGDSAVYFCASSQSQNGYTFGSGTRLTVV.

V and J are TRBV20-1 and TRBJ2-7; D tentatively reads TRBD1 or TRBD2 (5 bases each). Germline V lookup: CDR1 DFQATT, CDR2 SNEGSKA (reference sequence). The CDR3 has 12 amino acids. V lost 3 bases and J lost 2, with 8 bases in between. The CDR3 spells CSARGRTYEQYF. The CDR3 region has the DNA TGCAGTGCTAGGGGACGGACCTACGAGCAGTACTTC.

Concerning this clonotype: Possible read error: a much larger clone is one base away. The chain carries TRBV27 and TRBJ2-3; a possible D gene is TRBD2 (5 bases). CDR3 length: 16 residues. The germline V gene has CDR1 MNHEY and CDR2 SMNVEV (reference sequence). Here the CDR3 reads CAGSSQRSDLTDTQYF. The CDR3 DNA follows: TGTGCCGGCAGTTCCCAGCGGAGCGACCTTACAGATACGCAGTATTTT.

V and J are TRBV6-1 and TRBJ1-5; D remains ambiguous. Germline V lookup: CDR1 MNHNS, CDR2 SASEGT. V gave up 3 bases and J gave up 2 bases, with 14 bases separating them. There are 16 residues in the CDR3. CDR3: CASSDLSGSRNQPQHF. The CDR3 DNA is TGTGCCAGCAGTGATTTATCCGGTAGTCGCAATCAGCCCCAGCATTTT.